This T cell receptor (beta chain) originates from a study of blood T cell repertoires in COVID-19. Study-level information: T cells, B-cell-depleted T cells, or PBMCs provided the cDNA or gDNA that served as material.

V dropped 4 bases and J dropped 4 bases, with 10 bases sitting between them. Germline assignment: CDR1 SGHVS and CDR2 FNYEAQ. This CDR3 has 13 residues. As processed by the authors: Amplification of reference gene primers was used by the study to estimate nucleated cell counts. Clones were sequenced by immunoSEQ multiplex PCR, and TCRdb holds only the in-frame ones, with some missing. Clone size and the V and J calls come from that table; the DNA yielded D and trimming. The repertoire holds some 40,000 clones, with approximately 88% as singletons. The J gene is TRBJ1-1, the V gene TRBV7-6; possibly TRBD1 for D (5 bases). The sequence was obtained from a man in his fifties with active or convalescent COVID-19. The sample taken for sequencing was peripheral blood. CDR3 sequence: CASSWGRGTEAFF. In nucleotides, the CDR3 is TGTGCCAGCAGCTGGGGGAGGGGCACTGAAGCTTTCTTT.